These T cell receptor beta chains were read from a single sample in a study of cytomegalovirus exposure and HLA in healthy donors. Libraries were prepared by immunoSEQ multiplex PCR; TCRdb keeps only in-frame clonotypes and omits some of them. The sample records 140,000 to 150,000 clones, roughly three quarters being singletons. The material sequenced was PBMCs. The receptor source for this set is a female donor in good health and CMV-seronegative. CDR3s include the opening cysteine and the closing phenylalanine or tryptophan. Fields, in order: CDR3 protein, V gene.

CAKRSYNEQFF	TRBV30
CASSPSTGTTYEQYF	TRBV5-1
CSVDGGHPNYGYTF	TRBV29-1
CASSLGQGWYEQYF	TRBV5-8
CASIEQGPSGELFF	TRBV2
CASSFQGRYEQYF	TRBV5-1
CASSKSLAGGTDTQYF	TRBV2
CASNTGVRGYGYTF	TRBV30
CASRDTGNTEAFF	TRBV25-1
CASSLTGGNTEAFF	TRBV27
CASNPGVSLNTEAFF	TRBV6-6
CASSNRGQETQYF	TRBV28
CASQTSGRPYNEQFF	TRBV6-5
CATRQGGVKNTEAFF	TRBV2
CASSSQQGALNNEQFF	TRBV18
CASSLSMAGIETQYF	TRBV27
CASRDMKTGPNEKLFF	TRBV5-5
CASSLEVTGQGARGYTF	TRBV7-9
CASSSGQGNTGELFF	TRBV7-8
CASSTGQMFNEQFF	TRBV18
CASDRGNTEAFF	TRBV6-1
CASSQAGGSQPQHF	TRBV4-1
CASSFGTSSYEQYF	TRBV28
CASSLGQADTGELFF	TRBV7-3
CASSRSQGRGDKNIQYF	TRBV21-1
CASSEQGNSPLHF	TRBV9
CASSAPGTGDYGYTF	TRBV5-4
CASSFSGSGNTIYF	TRBV27
CASSLGTGTYEQYF	TRBV5-5
CAFSRLGGTEAFF	TRBV30
CASSSGQGQEYGYTF	TRBV5-8
CAWSSGTGFVLGTGELFF	TRBV30
CASDTGGSNQPQHF	TRBV6-1
CASSELQGTIGEQYF	TRBV2
CAWSEAEEQPQHF	TRBV30
CASSSGAYNEQFF	TRBV6-5
CASGKGEGNNEQFF	TRBV28
CASSERREYF	TRBV2
CASSEGRGRNQPQHF	TRBV6-1
CASSLAGARVVYEQYF	TRBV5-1
CASSLPQTSSRYNEQFF	TRBV27
CAWRENRVEAFF	TRBV30
CARGSERGQVTGLEIYEQYF	TRBV19
CASSLSAGRGYTF	TRBV27
CASSLGGLGEETQYF	TRBV5-4
CASIGGASNYGYTF	TRBV28
CASSERLRSSGNTIYF	TRBV2
CAWSALFHSGGFRNTGELFF	TRBV30
CASASGSQTDTQYF	TRBV7-9
CASSLGGGEYEQYF	TRBV28
CAWSLGRSGEAFF	TRBV30
CARRGKGQISSYEQYF	TRBV2
CASSLAGRTDTQYF	TRBV6-1
CASSVGLLRGYEQYF	TRBV9